A selection of T cell receptor beta chains follows, all from one sample in a study of cytomegalovirus exposure and HLA in healthy donors. Sequenced by immunoSEQ multiplex PCR; TCRdb stores in-frame clones only, minus some. There are approximately 180,000 clones in the sample; over 65% occur only once, and around 1.5% lies in the top ten. Sequencing used PBMCs. The receptors here all came from a woman aged 30 to 39 in good health and CMV-seropositive. Both conserved end residues are part of each CDR3. A D gene is named only where the DNA matches it firmly. Only some rows state a clone size, as once, few, many or a class for expanded clones.

CASRTDSADTEAFF TGTGCCAGCAGGACGGACTCGGCGGACACTGAAGCTTTCTTT - TRBV6-1 - TRBJ1-1
CASNHPGTGSLYEQYF TGTGCCAGCAATCACCCCGGGACAGGGAGCCTATACGAGCAGTACTTC TRBD1 TRBV2 - TRBJ2-7
CASSLGGAPGIDEQYF TGTGCCAGCAGCTTGGGCGGGGCCCCGGGGATCGACGAGCAGTACTTC - TRBV5-4 - TRBJ2-7
CASSSDREYYEQYF TGTGCCAGCAGTTCAGACAGGGAATACTACGAGCAGTACTTC TRBD1 TRBV28 few TRBJ2-7
CAWSVRSGSSDTQYF TGTGCCTGGAGTGTACGTAGCGGGAGCTCAGATACGCAGTATTTT TRBD2 TRBV30 - TRBJ2-3
CASSLAGEAAEQYF TGTGCCAGCAGCCTAGCGGGAGAGGCCGCCGAGCAGTACTTC TRBD2 TRBV7-7 - TRBJ2-7
CASSLGGGSSYNEQFF TGCGCCAGCAGCCTCGGCGGGGGAAGCTCCTACAATGAGCAGTTCTTC TRBD2 TRBV5-1 - TRBJ2-1
CAISGGTGVGQPQHF TGTGCCATCAGTGGCGGGACAGGGGTCGGTCAGCCCCAGCATTTT TRBD1 TRBV10-3 - TRBJ1-5
CASSGSGGDPYEQYF TGTGCCAGCAGCGGCTCAGGGGGCGACCCCTACGAGCAGTACTTC TRBD1 TRBV9 - TRBJ2-7
CASSGAEDRDESQHF TGTGCCAGTAGTGGGGCAGAAGATAGGGATGAGTCCCAGCATTTT - TRBV19 - TRBJ1-5
CASSLVAGQGHGYTF TGCGCCAGCAGCTTGGTCGCCGGACAGGGCCATGGCTACACCTTC TRBD1 TRBV5-1 few TRBJ1-2
CASSPIPGGNTEAFF TGTGCCAGCTCACCAATCCCAGGTGGTAACACTGAAGCTTTCTTT - TRBV18 - TRBJ1-1
CAWSVVQGGSSEQYF TGTGCCTGGAGTGTGGTACAGGGGGGTAGTTCCGAGCAGTACTTC TRBD1 TRBV30 - TRBJ2-7
CASSLQGLNTEAFF TGCGCCAGCAGCCTACAGGGGCTCAACACTGAAGCTTTCTTT TRBD1 TRBV4-1 few TRBJ1-1
CAWSLRRAGRNEQFF TGTGCCTGGAGTCTCAGGAGGGCCGGGAGGAATGAGCAGTTCTTC TRBD2 TRBV30 - TRBJ2-1
CASSPLDREFNEQYF TGTGCCAGCAGTCCGTTGGACAGGGAGTTCAACGAGCAGTACTTC TRBD1 TRBV28 - TRBJ2-7
CASSPWEGGVTEAFF TGTGCCAGCTCACCTTGGGAGGGTGGGGTCACTGAAGCTTTCTTT - TRBV18 - TRBJ1-1
CASQTGSNTEAFF TGCGCCAGCCAGACAGGATCGAACACTGAAGCTTTCTTT - TRBV5-1 - TRBJ1-1